The text below deals with one TCR beta chain. The source of the sample is a study of blood T cell repertoires in COVID-19. As for the study in general: Sites in the United States, Italy and Spain provided acute and convalescent COVID-19 samples. The cDNA or gDNA used as material had been derived from T cells, B-cell-depleted T cells, or PBMCs.

Per the study methods: Amplified reference gene primers provided the basis for estimating nucleated cell counts. Only in-frame clones appear in the TCRdb table, and some are missing; sequencing was by immunoSEQ multiplex PCR. From that table come the V and J calls and clone size; the DNA was used to work out D and trimming. The data show about 110,000 clones, with around nine tenths seen just once and under 5% held by the top ten. V lost 3 bases, J lost 0 bases, and 2 bases stayed unmatched. CDR1 is MGHDK, CDR2 SYGVNS, per germline. This CDR3 region has 15 residues. This receptor was obtained from a man in his forties with acute or convalescent COVID-19. The sequencing sample was made of peripheral blood. The V and J genes are TRBV25-1 and TRBJ2-1, with 7 bases fitting TRBD2. The CDR3 is CASSDGGGSYNEQFF. CDR3 bases: TGTGCCAGCAGTGATGGGGGGGGCTCCTACAATGAGCAGTTCTTC.